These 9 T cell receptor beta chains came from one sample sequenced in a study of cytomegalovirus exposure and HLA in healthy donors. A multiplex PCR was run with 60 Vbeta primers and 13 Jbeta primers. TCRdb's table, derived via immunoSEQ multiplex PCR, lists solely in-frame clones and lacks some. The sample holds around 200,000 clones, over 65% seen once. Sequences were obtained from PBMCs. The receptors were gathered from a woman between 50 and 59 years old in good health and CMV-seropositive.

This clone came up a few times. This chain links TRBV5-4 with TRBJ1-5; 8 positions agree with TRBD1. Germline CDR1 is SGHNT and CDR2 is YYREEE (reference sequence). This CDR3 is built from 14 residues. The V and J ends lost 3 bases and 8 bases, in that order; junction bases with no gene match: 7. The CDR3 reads CASSSMTGEEPQHF. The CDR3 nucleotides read TGTGCCAGCAGCTCGATGACAGGGGAGGAGCCCCAGCATTTT.

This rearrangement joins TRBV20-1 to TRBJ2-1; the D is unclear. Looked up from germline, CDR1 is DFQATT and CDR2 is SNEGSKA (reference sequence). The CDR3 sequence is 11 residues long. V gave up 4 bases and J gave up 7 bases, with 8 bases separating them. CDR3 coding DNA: TGCAGTGCTAAAAGCCTTAATGAGCAGTTCTTC. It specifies CSAKSLNEQFF.

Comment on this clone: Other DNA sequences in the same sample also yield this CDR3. CDR3 coding DNA: TGTGCCAGCAGCTTAGACAGCTCCTACAATGAGCAGTTCTTC. It yields the protein CASSLDSSYNEQFF. The gene calls are TRBV7-6 and TRBJ2-1, with D hard to call. Trimming stripped 1 base from V and 0 bases from J, with 4 bases between. CDR1 and CDR2 (germline): SGHVS, FNYEAQ. The CDR3 has 14 residues.

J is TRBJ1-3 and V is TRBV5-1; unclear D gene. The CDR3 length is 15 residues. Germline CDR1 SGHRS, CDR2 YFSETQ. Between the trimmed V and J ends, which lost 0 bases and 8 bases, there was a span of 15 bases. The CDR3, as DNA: TGCGCCAGCAGCTTGGCCGAGGGCTTTAGGGACACCATATATTTT. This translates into CASSLAEGFRDTIYF.

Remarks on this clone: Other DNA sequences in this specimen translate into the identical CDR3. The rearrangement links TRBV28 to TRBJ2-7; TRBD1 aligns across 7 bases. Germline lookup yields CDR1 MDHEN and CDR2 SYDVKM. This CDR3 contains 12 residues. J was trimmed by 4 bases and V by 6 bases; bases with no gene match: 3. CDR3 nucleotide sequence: TGTGCCAGCAGCCTGGGACAGTACGAGCAGTACTTC. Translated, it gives CASSLGQYEQYF.

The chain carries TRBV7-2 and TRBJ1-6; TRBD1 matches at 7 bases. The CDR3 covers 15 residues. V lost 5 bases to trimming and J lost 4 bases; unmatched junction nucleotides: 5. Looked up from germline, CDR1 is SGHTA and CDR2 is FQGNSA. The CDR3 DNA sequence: TGTGCCAGCAGCGCCGACAGGGCTTATAATTCACCCCTCCACTTT. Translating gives CASSADRAYNSPLHF.

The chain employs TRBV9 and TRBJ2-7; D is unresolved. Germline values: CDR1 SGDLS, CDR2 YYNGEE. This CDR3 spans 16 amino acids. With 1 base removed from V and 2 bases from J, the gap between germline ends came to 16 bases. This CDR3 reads CASSVFGQAGTYEQYF. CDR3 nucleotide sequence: TGTGCCAGCAGCGTATTTGGTCAGGCCGGAACCTACGAGCAGTACTTC.

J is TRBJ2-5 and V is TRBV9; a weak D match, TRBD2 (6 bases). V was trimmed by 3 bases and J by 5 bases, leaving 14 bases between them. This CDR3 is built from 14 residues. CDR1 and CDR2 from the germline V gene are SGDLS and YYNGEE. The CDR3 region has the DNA TGTGCCAGCAGCGCCACCTCGGCGGGGGAGACCCAGTACTTC. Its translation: CASSATSAGETQYF.

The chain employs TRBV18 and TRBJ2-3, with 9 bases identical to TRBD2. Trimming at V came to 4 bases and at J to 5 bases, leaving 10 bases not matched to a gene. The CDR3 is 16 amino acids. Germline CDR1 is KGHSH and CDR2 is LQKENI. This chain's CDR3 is CASSHTAGGVRDTQYF. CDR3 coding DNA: TGTGCCAGCTCACACACAGCGGGGGGAGTCAGAGATACGCAGTATTTT.